The 2 T cell receptor beta chains presented below share a single source sample, sequenced in a study of T cell responses to AZD1222 COVID-19 vaccine. Clones were sequenced by immunoSEQ multiplex PCR, and TCRdb holds only the in-frame ones, with some missing. Seen here are roughly 81,000 clones, 80% to 90% observed once, and the top ten hold roughly 15%. The sample consisted of peripheral blood, taken on day 0 of AZD1222 vaccination. Receptors originate from an adult in good health.

The chain is built from TRBV21-1 and TRBJ2-1; TRBD1, the D gene given by the table, was not confirmed from the DNA. TRBV21-1 is a listed pseudogene. The CDR3 is 16 amino acids. The CDR3 coding sequence is TGTGCCAGCAGCAAAGGTCGAACAGGGGAGTACAATGAGCAGTTCTTC. This translates into CASSKGRTGEYNEQFF.

Concerning this clone itself: An end of the junction differs from the germline gene, which may be a read error. V is TRBV7-7 and J is TRBJ2-2, with D unresolved. The CDR3 extends over 15 amino acids. Germline CDR1 SSHAT, CDR2 FNYEAQ (reference sequence). CDR3 amino acids: CASSPLTTGTGELFF. In DNA, the CDR3 is TGTGCTAGCAGCCCCCTCACGACCGGCACCGGGGAGCTGTTTTTT.